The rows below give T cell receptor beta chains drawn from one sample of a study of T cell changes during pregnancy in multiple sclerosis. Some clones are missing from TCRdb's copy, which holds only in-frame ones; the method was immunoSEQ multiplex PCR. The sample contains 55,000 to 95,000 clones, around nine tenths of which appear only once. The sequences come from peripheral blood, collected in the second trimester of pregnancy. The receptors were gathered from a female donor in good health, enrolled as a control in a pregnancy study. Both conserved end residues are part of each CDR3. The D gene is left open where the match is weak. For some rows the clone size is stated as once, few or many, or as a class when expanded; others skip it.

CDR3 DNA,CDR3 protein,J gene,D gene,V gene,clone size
TGTGCCACCAGCAGAGATACCCTGGGCCTCGCGGAGACCCAGTACTTC,CATSRDTLGLAETQYF,TRBJ2-5,NA,TRBV15,NA
TGTGCCAGCAGTTTAGGGGGGGCCTACAATGAGCAGTTCTTC,CASSLGGAYNEQFF,TRBJ2-1,NA,TRBV5-6,NA
TGTGCCAGCAGTGCAGGGGAACGGGAGAACACTGAAGCTTTCTTT,CASSAGERENTEAFF,TRBJ1-1,NA,TRBV27,NA
TGTGCCAGCAGCTTAGGTCAGGGCTGGGGGGGCAATCAGCCCCAGCATTTT,CASSLGQGWGGNQPQHF,TRBJ1-5,NA,TRBV7-2,NA
TGTGCCAGCAGTTCTCAGGGGGCCGGGATGAAGACCCAGTACTTC,CASSSQGAGMKTQYF,TRBJ2-5,TRBD1,TRBV28,NA
TGTGCCAGCAGCTTGGAGAGGGGAGGATGGTACGAGCAGTACTTC,CASSLERGGWYEQYF,TRBJ2-7,NA,TRBV5-5,once
TGTGCCAGCAGCTCCGGACAGGGATTAACTGGAAACACCATATATTTT,CASSSGQGLTGNTIYF,TRBJ1-3,TRBD1,TRBV7-6,NA
TGCAGCGTTGACGGCCAGGCCGATACGCAGTATTTT,CSVDGQADTQYF,TRBJ2-3,NA,TRBV29-1,NA
TGTGCCAGCGCTGACACTGGGGAGACAACTAATGAAAAACTGTTTTTT,CASADTGETTNEKLFF,TRBJ1-4,NA,TRBV18,NA
TGTGCCAGCAGTGAAGAGCTAGCGGGGGGGGTTGAGCAGTTCTTC,CASSEELAGGVEQFF,TRBJ2-1,TRBD2,TRBV6-1,NA
TGTGCCAGCAGCCGACAAAGCAATCAGCCCCAGCATTTT,CASSRQSNQPQHF,TRBJ1-5,NA,TRBV11-1,NA
TGTGCCAGCAGTGACTCAGCGGGGGGGCCGAGAGATACGCAGTATTTT,CASSDSAGGPRDTQYF,TRBJ2-3,TRBD2,TRBV6-4,NA
TGTGCCAGCAGTACCGGGACAGGGATCTACGAGCAGTACTTC,CASSTGTGIYEQYF,TRBJ2-7,TRBD1,TRBV27,once
TGTGCCAGCAGTTACGAGGTTCAAGAGACCCAGTACTTC,CASSYEVQETQYF,TRBJ2-5,NA,TRBV6-5,NA
TGTGCCAGCAGCAAAGTGATTAGCCCAAGCTCCTACAATGAGCAGTTCTTC,CASSKVISPSSYNEQFF,TRBJ2-1,NA,TRBV21-1,NA
TGTGCCAGTAGTATCCATCAGGGGTATGGCTACACCTTC,CASSIHQGYGYTF,TRBJ1-2,NA,TRBV19,NA
TGTGCCAGCATGCCCGGGGGGTTCCACTACGAGCAGTACTTC,CASMPGGFHYEQYF,TRBJ2-7,TRBD2,TRBV28,NA
TGTGCCAGCAGCGGTTATAGCAATCAGCCCCAGCATTTT,CASSGYSNQPQHF,TRBJ1-5,NA,TRBV6-5,NA
TGTGCCTGGAGTAGGGACGAGGGGGAAGGCTACACCTTC,CAWSRDEGEGYTF,TRBJ1-2,NA,TRBV30,NA
TGTGCCAGCAGTCGGGACATCTTTAACTATGGCTACACCTTC,CASSRDIFNYGYTF,TRBJ1-2,NA,TRBV6-5,NA
TGTGCCAGCAGCCGGGACAGTAGGGGAAATCAGCCCCAGCATTTT,CASSRDSRGNQPQHF,TRBJ1-5,TRBD1,TRBV28,NA
TGTGCCAGCTCCCTTGACAGGGGCTGGCAGCCCCAGCATTTT,CASSLDRGWQPQHF,TRBJ1-5,TRBD1,TRBV18,NA
TGTGCCAGCTCACGGGGGGGCAGGAACGAGCAGTACTTC,CASSRGGRNEQYF,TRBJ2-7,TRBD2,TRBV28,NA
TGTGCCAGCAGCCAAGATCTTAGCGGGGACGTCACAGATACGCAGTATTTT,CASSQDLSGDVTDTQYF,TRBJ2-3,TRBD2,TRBV4-2,NA
TGTGCCAGCAGTGCCGGCGGGCACTATGGCTACACCTTC,CASSAGGHYGYTF,TRBJ1-2,NA,TRBV27,few
TGTGCCAGCAGCGCTCGACAAGGAGGGAGTCCTGGAAACACCATATATTTT,CASSARQGGSPGNTIYF,TRBJ1-3,NA,TRBV9,NA
TGTGCCTGGAGGGCGTGGAGGGACCTTAGCTCGAGCTACGAGCAGTACTTC,CAWRAWRDLSSSYEQYF,TRBJ2-7,NA,TRBV30,NA
TGTGCCAGCAGTGGGCTCCCCCCCCTCTATGGCTACACCTTC,CASSGLPPLYGYTF,TRBJ1-2,NA,TRBV2,NA
TGTGCCTGGGACTCGTGGAGCGCATCGACCCAGTACTTC,CAWDSWSASTQYF,TRBJ2-5,NA,TRBV30,NA
TGTGCCAGCAGCCCAAACCCTAGTTCTGAGCAGTTCTTC,CASSPNPSSEQFF,TRBJ2-1,NA,TRBV7-2,NA
TGTGCCAGCAGCTTACAGGACAGGGCTGGGACCCAGTACTTC,CASSLQDRAGTQYF,TRBJ2-5,TRBD1,TRBV7-8,NA
TGTGCCAGCAGTGGACAAAGGGACAGGGTCGTAGCAGATACGCAGTATTTT,CASSGQRDRVVADTQYF,TRBJ2-3,TRBD1,TRBV25-1,NA
TGTGCCAGCAGCTTGACTGTGAACACTGAAGCTTTCTTT,CASSLTVNTEAFF,TRBJ1-1,NA,TRBV7-3,NA
TGTGCCAGCAGCTCCCAGCGAAAAGGGGGAGGGTACGAGCAGTACTTC,CASSSQRKGGGYEQYF,TRBJ2-7,NA,TRBV7-9,NA
TGCGCCAGCACCAGGTCCCGGGCGGGATCCGGGGAGCTGTTTTTT,CASTRSRAGSGELFF,TRBJ2-2,NA,TRBV5-1,NA
TGTGCCAGCAGTTACAACAGGGCCTACGAGCAGTACTTC,CASSYNRAYEQYF,TRBJ2-7,NA,TRBV6-5,NA
TGCGCCAGCAGCCAATCCCTAGCGGGGGCATACTCCTACAATGAGCAGTTCTTC,CASSQSLAGAYSYNEQFF,TRBJ2-1,TRBD2,TRBV4-1,NA
TGTGCCAGCACCCTGGGACAGCGTTACTACGAGCAGTACTTC,CASTLGQRYYEQYF,TRBJ2-7,TRBD1,TRBV28,NA
TGTGCCAGCAGCCTTGACAGGGGATCTGGAAACACCATATATTTT,CASSLDRGSGNTIYF,TRBJ1-3,TRBD1,TRBV7-3,NA
TGTGCCAGCAGCCTCGGGGGATCAGAGACCCAGTACTTC,CASSLGGSETQYF,TRBJ2-5,NA,TRBV7-2,NA
TGCGCCAGCAGCCAAGATACAGGTATATACACTGAAGCTTTCTTT,CASSQDTGIYTEAFF,TRBJ1-1,NA,TRBV4-3,NA
TGTGCCAGCAGCTCAATGGCATCCACAGATACGCAGTATTTT,CASSSMASTDTQYF,TRBJ2-3,NA,TRBV7-3,NA
TGTGCCAGCAGCCTCACTAGTTTCGAGACCCAGTACTTC,CASSLTSFETQYF,TRBJ2-5,NA,TRBV5-5,once
TGTGCCACCCGGGGGGCAGGGTACTATGGCTACACCTTC,CATRGAGYYGYTF,TRBJ1-2,NA,TRBV27,NA
TGCGCCAGCAGCCAGGAAATACAGGTCTATCCCACCACAGATACGCAGTATTTT,CASSQEIQVYPTTDTQYF,TRBJ2-3,NA,TRBV4-3,NA
TGTGCCAGCAGCGCAGGGGTTCGCGGTAATGGCTACACCTTC,CASSAGVRGNGYTF,TRBJ1-2,NA,TRBV7-9,NA
TGTGCCACCAGCAGAGAAAGCACTGGGGCCAACGTCCTGACTTTC,CATSRESTGANVLTF,TRBJ2-6,NA,TRBV15,NA
TGTGCCAGCAGCCTCTGGACAGGTCAGGACGGGGAGCTGTTTTTT,CASSLWTGQDGELFF,TRBJ2-2,TRBD1,TRBV9,NA
TGTGCCATCAAAGCGGGGGGGCCCTACAATGAGCAGTTCTTC,CAIKAGGPYNEQFF,TRBJ2-1,TRBD2,TRBV6-1,NA
TGTGCCTGGAAGGGGGCTGGCGGGGAGCTGTTTTTT,CAWKGAGGELFF,TRBJ2-2,TRBD1,TRBV30,NA
TGCGCCAGCAGCCAAGAGTGGCAGGTCAATCAGCCCCAGCATTTT,CASSQEWQVNQPQHF,TRBJ1-5,NA,TRBV4-3,NA
TGTGCCAGCAGCGTCCGGGGGGAAAAACTGTTTTTT,CASSVRGEKLFF,TRBJ1-4,NA,TRBV4-2,NA
TGCAGCGTGCGACTAGTGGAGGAGACCCAGTACTTC,CSVRLVEETQYF,TRBJ2-5,NA,TRBV29-1,NA